The rows below give T cell receptor beta chains drawn from one sample of a study of blood T cell repertoires in COVID-19. The repertoire was sequenced with immunoSEQ multiplex PCR; TCRdb's copy has only in-frame clones and lacks some. The table includes roughly 250,000 clones, just under 85% detected once. The sample consisted of peripheral blood. Receptors were obtained from a woman older than 75 with acute or convalescent COVID-19. Each CDR3 is given with its conserved first and last residue. A D gene is named only where the DNA matches it firmly.

d_call v_call cdr3_aa
TRBD1 TRBV5-1 CASSLGQGKNIQYF
TRBD1 TRBV7-3 CASSSNYDRDGPEKLFF
TRBD1 TRBV28 CASSAPAGTGVGYTF
TRBD1 TRBV19 CASFRQGFGTGELFF
TRBD1 TRBV5-1 CASSPRTGGTGELFF
- TRBV5-1 CASSLPTGYNEQFF
TRBD1 TRBV18 CASSPNTGGSGQPQHF
TRBD2 TRBV20-1 CSASQASGRYNEQFF
TRBD1 TRBV5-1 CASSPTGLNTEAFF
- TRBV7-9 CASSGLGGPSYNSPLHF
- TRBV5-1 CASSQGLGDEKLFF
TRBD2 TRBV15 CATSKGAGGPYEQYF
- TRBV9 CASSEPTKDEQFF
TRBD1 TRBV7-2 CASSPGTGKQPQHF
- TRBV5-6 CASSLTAGKSTDTQYF
TRBD1 TRBV7-3 CASSLGDRGLEQFF
- TRBV4-1 CASSQDPTGQPQHF
- TRBV28 CASSLPGDSPLHF
- TRBV5-6 CASSFGRTEKLFF
- TRBV6-5 CASSQGVQREQYF
- TRBV28 CASSLLDWMSNQPQHF
- TRBV4-2 CASSQDLTGSNSYTF
TRBD2 TRBV2 CASRLGLAGAPLLRTDTQYF
- TRBV5-1 CASSLKWTDSPLHF
- TRBV28 CASKTLDTEAFF
- TRBV10-2 CASSEARGGPQPQHF
TRBD1 TRBV7-9 CASSSDRDGNTIYF
- TRBV6-5 CASSIWGRQETQYF
TRBD1 TRBV19 CATTAGTGVSGANVLTF
TRBD2 TRBV29-1 CSVEVAGGRNEQFF
- TRBV7-3 CASSRYGGESGYTF
TRBD1 TRBV27 CASSTGGPLYEQYF
TRBD1 TRBV5-1 CASSGGQSMPSTEAFF
TRBD2 TRBV28 CASCGGGEYEQYF
- TRBV28 CASSLWTTGPYGYTF
TRBD2 TRBV20-1 CSASLGTSENNEQFF
TRBD2 TRBV6-2/TRBV6-3 CASSYETSGGNNEQFF
TRBD1 TRBV7-7 CASSQTGAGAQYF
- TRBV5-4 CASSLERASYNEQFF
TRBD1 TRBV5-1 CASSPIGQGGADTQYF
TRBD1 TRBV30 CAWSRTGGNYGYTF
- TRBV28 CASSLGQTNQETQYF
TRBD1 TRBV6-1 CASSEALGDRATNEKLFF
TRBD2 TRBV3-1/TRBV3-2 CASSQGTSAYNEQFF